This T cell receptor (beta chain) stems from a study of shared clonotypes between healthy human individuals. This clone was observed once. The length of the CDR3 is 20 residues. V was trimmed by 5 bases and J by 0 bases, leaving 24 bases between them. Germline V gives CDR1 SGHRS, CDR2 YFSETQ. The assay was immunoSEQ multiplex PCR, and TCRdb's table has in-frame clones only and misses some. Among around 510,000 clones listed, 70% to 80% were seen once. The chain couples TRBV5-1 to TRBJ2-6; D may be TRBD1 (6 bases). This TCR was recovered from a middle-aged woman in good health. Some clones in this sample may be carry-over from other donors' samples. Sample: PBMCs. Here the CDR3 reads CASRPPLGTTSSSGANVLTF. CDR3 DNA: TGCGCCAGCAGGCCTCCTCTCGGGACAACTTCAAGCTCTGGGGCCAACGTCCTGACTTTC.